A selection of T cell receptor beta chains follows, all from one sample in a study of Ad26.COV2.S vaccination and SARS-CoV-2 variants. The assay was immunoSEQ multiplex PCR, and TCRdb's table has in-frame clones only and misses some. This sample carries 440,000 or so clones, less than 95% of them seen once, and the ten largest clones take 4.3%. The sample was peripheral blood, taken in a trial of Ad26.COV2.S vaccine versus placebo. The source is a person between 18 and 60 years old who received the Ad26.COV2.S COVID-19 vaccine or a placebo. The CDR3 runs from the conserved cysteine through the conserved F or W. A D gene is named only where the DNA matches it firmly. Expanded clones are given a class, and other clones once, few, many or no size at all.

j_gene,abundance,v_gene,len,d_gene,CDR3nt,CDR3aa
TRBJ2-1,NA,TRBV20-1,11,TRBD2,TGCAGTGCTTTCGCACTAGCGGGGCAGTTCTTC,CSAFALAGQFF
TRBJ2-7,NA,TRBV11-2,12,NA,TGTGCCAGCAGCTCCTACTACTATAGTTGGTATTTC,CASSSYYYSWYF
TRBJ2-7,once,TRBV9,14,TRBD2,TGTGCCAGCAGCCCACGACTAGCGGGATACGAGCAGTACTTC,CASSPRLAGYEQYF
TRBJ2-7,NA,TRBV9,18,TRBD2,TGTGCCAGCAGCGTAGATCAAGGGGACTATAGCGGAACCTACGAGCAGTACTTC,CASSVDQGDYSGTYEQYF
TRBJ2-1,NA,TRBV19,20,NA,TGTGCCAGTAGTATTGGCCTAGCAGCCCCTCTCGATAGCTCCTACAATGAGCAGTTCTTC,CASSIGLAAPLDSSYNEQFF
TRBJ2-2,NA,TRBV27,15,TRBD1,TGTGCCAGCAGACCCGGACAGGGTAACACCGGGGAGCTGTTTTTT,CASRPGQGNTGELFF
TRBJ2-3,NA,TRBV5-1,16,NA,TGCGCCAGCAGCTTGGCAGCTAGAGAGAGCACAGATACGCAGTATTTT,CASSLAARESTDTQYF
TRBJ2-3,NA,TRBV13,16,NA,TGTGCCAGCAGCCCACGACGGGCACCAAGCACAGATACGCAGTATTTT,CASSPRRAPSTDTQYF
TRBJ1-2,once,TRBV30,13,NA,TGTGCCTGGAGCTTTGGGGGCGCTTATGGCTACACCTTC,CAWSFGGAYGYTF
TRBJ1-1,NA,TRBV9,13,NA,TGTGCCAGCAGCGTAGCTGCGGACACTGAAGCTTTCTTT,CASSVAADTEAFF
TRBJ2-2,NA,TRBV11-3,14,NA,TGTGCCAGCAGCTTATTCTTAAACACCGGGGAGCTGTTTTTT,CASSLFLNTGELFF
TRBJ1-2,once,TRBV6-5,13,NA,TGTGCCAGCAGGGGCCCCACTAACTATGGCTACACCTTC,CASRGPTNYGYTF
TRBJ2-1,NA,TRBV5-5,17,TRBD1,TGTGCCAGCAGCTTGGACTACGGGACAGGATGGTTTCTTGAGCAGTTCTTC,CASSLDYGTGWFLEQFF
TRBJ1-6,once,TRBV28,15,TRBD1,TGTGCCAGCAGTCGCCGGGACAGGGATAATTCACCCCTCCACTTT,CASSRRDRDNSPLHF
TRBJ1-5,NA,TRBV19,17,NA,TGCGCCAGTAGTATAATGCAGGGACTATATAGCAATCAGCCCCAGCATTTT,CASSIMQGLYSNQPQHF
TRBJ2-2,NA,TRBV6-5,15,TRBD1,TGTGCCATCCAAGGGGGACAGGGGTACACCGGGGAGCTGTTTTTT,CAIQGGQGYTGELFF
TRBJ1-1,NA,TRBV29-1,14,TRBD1,TGCAGCGTGGGAGGGACAGGGAGTTCGGTTGGGGCTTTCTTT,CSVGGTGSSVGAFF
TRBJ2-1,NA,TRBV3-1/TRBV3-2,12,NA,TGTGCCAGCAGTCCTGGACGGCGGGGCCTGGTCTTC,CASSPGRRGLVF
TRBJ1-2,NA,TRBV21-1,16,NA,TGTGCCAGCAGCAAAGCGCGATACAGGGACCACTATGGCTACACCTTC,CASSKARYRDHYGYTF
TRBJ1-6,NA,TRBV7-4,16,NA,TGTGCCAGCAGCTTATTAGGGAGACGGGAGAATTCACCCCTCCACTTT,CASSLLGRRENSPLHF
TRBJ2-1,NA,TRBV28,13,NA,TGTGCCAGCACAGGACTAACGTACAATGAGCAGTTCTTC,CASTGLTYNEQFF